This is a list of T cell receptor beta chains from one sample in a study of T cells in Graves' hyperthyroidism and ophthalmopathy. A single record per CDR3 protein comes from TCRdb applying MiXCR to the multiplex PCR reads. Among around 560,000 distinct CDR3 sequences, 16% were seen once, and the ten largest hold 15% to 20%. The source material was blood. The receptors originated from a woman aged 18-29 years with Graves' hyperthyroidism. Both conserved end residues are trimmed from each CDR3. Only part of the rows carry a size: once, few, many, or a class if the clone is expanded.

abundance	v_gene	CDR3aa
few	TRBV4-3	ASSRDRGILF
many	TRBV6-1	ASARPGSYGYT
many	TRBV7-9	ASSLAASEETQY
-	TRBV5-1	ASSLARGSGYT
-	TRBV6-4	ASSETSGGVTQY
-	TRBV18	ASSPPTGQNTEAF
many	TRBV20-1	SVRDGVEQY
many	TRBV7-2	ASSLFEGGGPLH
many	TRBV27	ASSLRLAGAENEQF
many	TRBV6-2/TRBV6-3	ASSTDDVSSYEQY
many	TRBV27	ASSSRNLGPRGTEAF
-	TRBV13	ASSSRTSGGREQY
few	TRBV30	AWSSGASYNEQF
few	TRBV24-1	ATSPSGRGGDEQY
few	TRBV6-2/TRBV6-3	ASSYTRRSGSVWGQNEQF
-	TRBV20-1	SASAGAGTDTQY
-	TRBV3-1	ATWDRGRNEQF
-	TRBV5-1	ASSAPPGLAGGSEQF
few	TRBV20-1	SALTSGGTTDTQY
many	TRBV10-3	AIREIAGGITDTQY
-	TRBV5-1	ASSSFVNEKLF
-	TRBV5-1	ASSLEVMMNTEAF
-	TRBV27	ASSLGGQGLTDTQY
many	TRBV6-5	ASSYVRTGNTEAF
few	TRBV7-9	ASSLVSNYGYT
many	TRBV20-1	SASLWRQADEKLF
-	TRBV9	ASSSPGGGNTGELF
many	TRBV2	ASSEGDGAF
-	TRBV4-3	ASSQDPGLRGNGELF